This T cell receptor (beta chain) was recovered during a study of CD8+CD57+ T cells in acquired aplastic anemia. CDR3 length: 12 amino acids. With V trimmed by 3 bases and J by 6 bases, 2 bases remained unmatched. From germline, CDR1 is SGHNT and CDR2 YYREEE (reference sequence). A remark on this clonotype: A read error may explain this, as a much larger clone is one base away.

Genomic DNA, serving as template, underwent TCR beta VDJ and CDR3 profiling. TCRdb ran MiXCR on the reads and lists one entry per CDR3 protein. The data hold just over 400,000 distinct CDR3 sequences, with 65% to 80% observed a single time. This sequence originates from a human donor in good health, serving as a control. The V and J genes are TRBV5-4 and TRBJ1-1; 7 positions agree with TRBD1. The sequencing input was sorted CD4+, CD8+, or CD8+CD57+ T cells (not recorded which) from PBMCs. The DNA for the CDR3 is TGTGCCAGCAGCTCCAGGGGGGCTGAAGCTTTCTTT. Its translation is CASSSRGAEAFF.